Presented here are 8 T cell receptor beta chains from one specimen sequenced in a study of vaccination and CD4 T cells after COVID-19. Cultured CD4+ T-cell DNA underwent Oncomine TCR Beta short-read sequencing. MiXCR, applied by TCRdb to the PCR reads, yields one record per CDR3 protein. The sample records about 21,000 distinct CDR3 sequences, roughly 50% being singletons. Antigen specificity for these receptors is unknown. Noted treatment: 10-day PBMC culture with coronavirus spike peptide pools or control peptides (ViraFEST assay). Sequences were obtained from CD4+ T cells from blood, cultured in vitro. The receptors stem from a human donor who had recovered from COVID-19.

The chain has TRBV12-3 or TRBV12-4 and TRBJ2-1; D is perhaps TRBD1 or TRBD2 (5 bases each). The CDR3 has 11 amino acids. Trimming cost V 5 bases and J 7 bases, with 6 bases left between them. The DNA for the CDR3 is TGTGCCAGCAGTGGGGGAAATGAGCAGTTCTTC. Translation: CASSGGNEQFF.

This sequence joins TRBV27 and TRBJ2-5; D is unclear. CDR3 length equals 14 residues. The V end was cut by 2 bases, the J end by 2 bases, with 9 bases between. Germline V lookup: CDR1 MNHEY, CDR2 SMNVEV (reference sequence). CDR3 DNA: TGTGCCAGCAGTTTAAAGGGTGGGCAAGAGACCCAGTACTTC. Residues: CASSLKGGQETQYF.

Only a few counts were recorded for this clonotype. This sequence joins TRBV6-1 and TRBJ1-5; possibly TRBD1 for D (5 bases). Trimming took 6 bases from V and 2 from J, leaving 11 bases between them. Looked up from germline, CDR1 is MNHNS and CDR2 is SASEGT. The CDR3 has 14 amino acids. CDR3 in DNA: TGTGCCAGCAGCTGGGGGGGAGGCAATCAGCCCCAGCATTTT. It codes for CASSWGGGNQPQHF.

This clonotype was seen a few times. The CDR3 bases are TGTGCCAGTAGTATAGAAGGAGGCAGGGGGGAGCCCCAGCATTTT. Translation gives CASSIEGGRGEPQHF. This sequence joins TRBV19 and TRBJ1-5, with 7 bases fitting TRBD1. The CDR3 consists of 15 residues. The V gene's germline CDR1 is LNHDA and CDR2 SQIVND (reference sequence). V was pared by 0 bases and J by 8 bases, with 7 bases of the junction left unmatched.

This clonotype occurred a few times. The CDR3 DNA follows: TGCAGTGCTAACACAGGGCTGCACTATGGCTACACCTTC. It translates to CSANTGLHYGYTF. The genes are TRBV20-1 and TRBJ1-2; possible D gene TRBD1, 6 bases. Trimming shortened V by 4 bases and J by 3 bases, and 12 bases separated the two germline ends. The CDR3 is 13 amino acids. Germline CDR1 reads DFQATT; CDR2 reads SNEGSKA (reference sequence).

This clonotype has just a few counts. The J gene is TRBJ1-1, the V gene TRBV7-9; D is unresolved. Trimming left V 3 bases short and J 1 base short, with 12 bases between. The CDR3 has 15 residues. Germline V gene sequence: CDR1 SEHNR, CDR2 FQNEAQ (reference sequence). The CDR3 loop reads CASSLRTAGNTEAFF. CDR3 DNA: TGTGCCAGCAGCTTGCGGACCGCGGGGAACACTGAAGCTTTCTTT.

This chain connects TRBV6-5 to TRBJ2-5, with TRBD2 as a possible D gene (5 bases). The V gene lost 4 bases and the J gene lost 4 bases, with 10 bases spanning the gap. This CDR3 has 13 amino acids. The germline V gene encodes CDR1 MNHEY and CDR2 SVGAGI. CDR3 sequence reads: CASSSLAGETQYF. The CDR3 nucleotides are TGTGCCAGCAGTTCCCTAGCAGGAGAGACCCAGTACTTC.

The chain has TRBV19 and TRBJ2-1, with D perhaps matching TRBD2 (5 bases). The germline V gene has CDR1 LNHDA and CDR2 SQIVND (reference sequence). The CDR3 runs to 16 residues. Between the trimmed V and J ends, which lost 7 bases and 6 bases, there was a span of 22 bases. CDR3 in amino acids: CASIAAGAEGSNEQFF. CDR3 sequence (DNA): TGTGCCAGTATCGCGGCGGGCGCAGAGGGTAGCAATGAGCAGTTCTTC.